This passage covers 2 T cell receptor beta chains from one sample sequenced in a study of shared clonotypes between healthy human individuals. Clones were read by immunoSEQ multiplex PCR, and TCRdb kept only the in-frame ones, dropping some. Found here are roughly 700,000 clones, roughly 91% of them singletons; the top ten hold 34%. Material for sequencing was memory CD8+ T cells from PBMCs. Subset of the sample: CD45RO+ cells pooled with CCR7-negative TemRA cells. All receptors derive from a man younger than 30 in good health. Some clones in this sample may be carry-over from other donors' samples.

This clone was picked up one time. The gene calls are TRBV4-3 and TRBJ1-2; a possible D gene is TRBD1 (5 bases). The CDR3 totals 16 residues. In germline, CDR1 is LGHNA, CDR2 YSLEER. V gave up 0 bases and J gave up 4 bases, with 15 bases separating them. The CDR3 spells CASSQEIRGWGYGYTF. The CDR3 bases are TGCGCCAGCAGCCAAGAGATAAGGGGATGGGGCTATGGCTACACCTTC.

The chain has TRBV7-9 and TRBJ1-2; TRBD1 aligns across 11 bases. The CDR3 runs to 15 residues. In germline, CDR1 is SEHNR, CDR2 FQNEAQ (reference sequence). J lost 3 bases, V lost 4 bases, and 4 bases had no gene match. The CDR3 sequence is CASSSGTGGYYGYTF. The CDR3 coding sequence is TGTGCCAGCAGCTCCGGGACAGGGGGTTACTATGGCTACACCTTC.